This TCR beta chain was observed in a study of Ad26.COV2.S vaccination and SARS-CoV-2 variants. After removal of 6 bases from V and 2 bases from J, the junction contained 10 bases not matched to a gene. The CDR3 sequence is 15 residues long. Germline CDR1 MNHEY, CDR2 SMNVEV (reference sequence). The protocol was immunoSEQ multiplex PCR, while the TCRdb copy is restricted to in-frame clones and leaves out a portion. There are over 400,000 clones in the sample; about 90% occur only once, and over 1.5% lies in the top ten. Treatment defined: around 19 received Ad26.COV2.S at low or high dose, single or two shots; about 5 received placebo; per-sample allocation not given. Sampling took place 63 days after the first vaccine or placebo injection.

Sequenced here: peripheral blood, sampled in a trial of Ad26.COV2.S vaccine versus placebo. V and J are TRBV27 and TRBJ2-7, with 7 bases lining up with TRBD2. The receptor's source is a person between 18 and 65 years old who received the Ad26.COV2.S COVID-19 vaccine or a placebo. CDR3: CASRTSGGHTYEQYF. The DNA of the CDR3 is TGTGCCAGCAGGACCTCGGGGGGTCACACCTACGAGCAGTACTTC.